Following are 21 T cell receptor beta chains from one sample sequenced in a study of T cells in Graves' hyperthyroidism and ophthalmopathy. TCR beta CDR3 regions were amplified from RNA. First-round RT-PCR with HTBI primers amplified the TCR CDR3 region. A single record per CDR3 protein comes from TCRdb applying MiXCR to the multiplex PCR reads. The table lists around 350,000 distinct CDR3 sequences, over 15% of them singletons. The source material was blood. These receptors all come from a woman aged 18-29 years with Graves' hyperthyroidism.

This clonotype was recorded at least ten times. The gene calls are TRBV14 and TRBJ2-7; 9 nucleotides line up with TRBD1. The CDR3 runs 14 residues. Per germline, CDR1 SGHDN and CDR2 FVKESK. With 4 bases clipped from V and 2 bases from J, the junction kept 3 bases outside the gene matches. The CDR3 bases are TGTGCCAGCAGCCGACAGGGGGGTACCTACGAGCAGTACTTC. This codes for CASSRQGGTYEQYF.

Ten or more counts support this clonotype. This chain uses TRBV7-3 with TRBJ2-2; 7 bases are shared with TRBD2. Looked up from germline, CDR1 is SGHTA and CDR2 is FQGTGA. The CDR3 length is 14 residues. V dropped 5 bases and J dropped 7; count of bases not matched to a gene: 7. In DNA, the CDR3 is TGTGCCAGCAGCCCAGGACTAGTCGACGGGGAGCTGTTTTTT. Translation gives CASSPGLVDGELFF.

The table lists this clonotype with many counts. The chain is built from TRBV2 and TRBJ2-2; D not resolved. Germline assignment: CDR1 SNHLY and CDR2 FYNNEI. There are 13 residues in the CDR3. Trimming removed 6 bases from V and 1 base from J, with 6 bases in between. CDR3 residues: CASRLKNTGELFF. DNA for the CDR3: TGTGCCAGCAGATTGAAGAACACCGGGGAGCTGTTTTTT.

This chain links TRBV7-9 with TRBJ2-7; 10 bases are shared with TRBD2. Trimming at V came to 5 bases and at J to 7 bases, leaving 8 bases not matched to a gene. This CDR3 has 14 amino acids. The germline V gene has CDR1 SEHNR and CDR2 FQNEAQ (reference sequence). For the CDR3, the DNA is TGTGCCAGCAGCCATAGCGGGGGGCGAAGTGAGCAGTACTTC. Protein sequence: CASSHSGGRSEQYF.

The J gene is TRBJ2-2, the V gene TRBV11-2; D may be TRBD1 or TRBD2 (5 bases each). Germline V gene lookup returns CDR1 SGHAT and CDR2 FQNNGV. The CDR3 length is 13 residues. Trimming stripped 5 bases from V and 8 bases from J, with 12 bases between. CDR3: CASSQEGWGELFF. The CDR3, as DNA: TGTGCCAGCAGCCAAGAGGGGTGGGGGGAGCTGTTTTTT.

The chain combines TRBV20-1 with TRBJ2-7, with a possible D match to TRBD1 (5 bases). Per the germline V gene, CDR1 is DFQATT and CDR2 is SNEGSKA (reference sequence). V gave up 6 bases and J gave up 1 base, with 13 bases separating them. The CDR3 runs to 13 residues. CDR3 region: CSAPRQTSYEQYF. The CDR3 DNA reads TGCAGTGCCCCTCGACAGACATCCTACGAGCAGTACTTC.

V usage is TRBV6-2 or TRBV6-3 and J usage is TRBJ1-1, with D perhaps TRBD1 (5 bases). The germline V gene has CDR1 MNHEY and CDR2 SVGEGT. V was clipped by 0 bases and J by 1 base, with 18 bases between them. The CDR3 length is 18 residues. The CDR3 here is CASSYSTGAGRANTEAFF. The DNA of the CDR3 is TGTGCCAGCAGTTACTCTACCGGGGCGGGGAGGGCGAACACTGAAGCTTTCTTT.

This clonotype was observed many times. The CDR3 region has the DNA TGTGCCAGCAGTAATCGACAGGGGACGGGCACTGAAGCTTTCTTT. As protein: CASSNRQGTGTEAFF. V usage is TRBV12-3 or TRBV12-4 and J usage is TRBJ1-1; 8 positions agree with TRBD1. V dropped 5 bases and J dropped 4; count of bases not matched to a gene: 9. The CDR3 loop spans 15 amino acids.

The J gene is TRBJ2-7, the V gene TRBV7-3; D not certain. Trimming removed 2 bases from V and 5 bases from J, with 13 bases in between. The germline CDR1 and CDR2 sequences are SGHTA and FQGTGA. The CDR3 spans 14 residues. CDR3 region: CASSLSGLADEQYF. Written as DNA, the CDR3 is TGTGCCAGCAGCTTATCTGGATTGGCGGACGAGCAGTACTTC.

This clonotype was counted many times. The CDR3: CASRPPFQTEAFF. The CDR3 region has the DNA TGTGCCAGCAGACCACCGTTCCAGACTGAAGCTTTCTTT. This rearrangement joins TRBV7-8 to TRBJ1-1, with unresolved D. The CDR3 runs to 13 residues. V shed 6 bases and J shed 5 bases, with 13 bases lying between them. Germline V gives CDR1 SGHVS, CDR2 FQNEAQ.

This clonotype has at least ten counts. The chain employs TRBV5-1 and TRBJ2-5, with TRBD2 as a possible D gene (5 bases). Per the germline V gene, CDR1 is SGHRS and CDR2 is YFSETQ. V dropped 3 bases and J dropped 6 bases, with 15 bases sitting between them. This CDR3 region has 14 residues. The DNA for the CDR3 is TGCGCCAGCAGCTCGGATGCTAGCATGCAGACCCAGTACTTC. This gives the protein CASSSDASMQTQYF.

In this sample, this clonotype turned up many times. The chain joins TRBV20-1 to TRBJ2-2, with a weak D call TRBD1 (6 bases). The V end was cut by 0 bases, the J end by 7 bases, with 12 bases between. CDR1 DFQATT and CDR2 SNEGSKA come from the germline V gene (reference sequence). This CDR3 region has 14 residues. The CDR3 loop is CSAREGGSGGELFF. CDR3 nucleotides: TGCAGTGCTAGAGAAGGGGGATCGGGCGGGGAGCTGTTTTTT.

In its sample, this clonotype was seen a few times. The chain has TRBV5-5 and TRBJ1-2; unclear D gene. The ends were cut back, 4 bases at V and 4 bases at J, with 20 bases in the middle. Germline assignment: CDR1 SGHKS and CDR2 YYEKEE (reference sequence). The length of the CDR3 is 16 residues. The CDR3 DNA reads as TGTGCCAGCAGCCCGTCAAGGAGGGTAATCGGCTATGGCTACACCTTC. Protein sequence: CASSPSRRVIGYGYTF.

This clonotype occurred many times. J is TRBJ1-1 and V is TRBV5-1, with D perhaps matching TRBD1 (6 bases). This CDR3 region has 17 residues. The V end was cut by 4 bases, the J end by 1 base, with 20 bases between. Germline V CDR1 and CDR2: SGHRS, YFSETQ. The CDR3 nucleotides read TGCGCCAGCAGCACGATGCTCAGGGGCGGGAGGAACACTGAAGCTTTCTTT. Encoded protein: CASSTMLRGGRNTEAFF.

This clonotype was seen at least ten times. The chain is built from TRBV28 and TRBJ1-2; 7 bases map to TRBD1. The length of the CDR3 is 13 residues. Germline-derived CDR1 and CDR2 are MDHEN and SYDVKM. Trimming removed 2 bases from V and 7 bases from J; junction bases left unmatched: 4. CDR3 coding DNA: TGTGCCAGCAGTTTAACAGGGGAGAGTGGCTACACCTTC. Its protein is CASSLTGESGYTF.

The chain uses TRBV5-1 and TRBJ2-2; possible D gene TRBD1, 6 bases. This CDR3 contains 16 residues. The ends were cut back, 0 bases at V and 2 bases at J, with 11 bases in the middle. From germline, CDR1 is SGHRS and CDR2 YFSETQ. The CDR3 DNA reads as TGCGCCAGCAGCTTGGTTCCAGGGGTAAACACCGGGGAGCTGTTTTTT. Protein sequence: CASSLVPGVNTGELFF.

In its sample, this clonotype was seen a few times. The chain uses TRBV7-8 and TRBJ2-5, with 14 bases matching TRBD2. With V trimmed by 4 bases and J by 4 bases, 2 bases remained unmatched. This CDR3 region has 15 residues. Germline V CDR1 and CDR2: SGHVS, FQNEAQ. CDR3 residues: CASSSGTSGRETQYF. The CDR3 DNA follows: TGTGCCAGCAGCTCTGGGACTAGCGGGAGAGAGACCCAGTACTTC. Drawing the rest from reference TRBV7-8 and TRBJ2-5, the complete variable domain is GAGVSQSPRYKVAKRGQDVALRCDPISGHVSLFWYQQALGQGPEFLTYFQNEAQLDKSGLPSDRFFAERPEGSVSTLKIQRTQQEDSAVYLCASSSGTSGRETQYFGPGTRLLVL.

This clonotype was detected many times. As DNA, the CDR3 is TGTGCCAGCAGTGGGGGACTAGCGGAGACCGGGGAGCTGTTTTTT. Protein product: CASSGGLAETGELFF. The chain links TRBV12-3 or TRBV12-4 to TRBJ2-2, with 11 bases matching TRBD2. The CDR3 has 15 amino acids. Trimming took 5 bases from V and 5 from J; bases not matched to a gene: 4.

This clonotype has a count of ten or more. The chain links TRBV6-2 or TRBV6-3 to TRBJ2-5; TRBD2 matches at 9 bases. After removal of 6 bases from V and 5 bases from J, the junction contained 10 bases not matched to a gene. The CDR3 is 15 amino acids. CDR1 and CDR2 from the germline V gene are MNHEY and SVGEGT. CDR3 nucleotides: TGTGCCAGCAGGCTCGGGCGCGGGGGGGGGGAGACCCAGTACTTC. Amino acids: CASRLGRGGGETQYF.

This clonotype was observed many times. The chain uses TRBV2 and TRBJ2-2; TRBD1 or TRBD2 may be the D gene (6 bases each). Deletions cut 3 bases from V and 2 bases from J, with 10 bases between. From germline, CDR1 is SNHLY and CDR2 FYNNEI. The CDR3 covers 15 residues. As DNA, the CDR3 is TGTGCCAGCAGTGAGGGGGGCCTAAACACCGGGGAGCTGTTTTTT. Translated: CASSEGGLNTGELFF.

This clonotype showed up just a few times. The chain combines TRBV20-1 with TRBJ2-5; TRBD2 might be the D (6 bases). The CDR3 is 13 residues long. V was clipped by 1 base and J by 1 base, with 7 bases between them. The germline gives CDR1 DFQATT, CDR2 SNEGSKA (reference sequence). CDR3: CSARGGVQETQYF. CDR3 in DNA: TGCAGTGCTAGAGGCGGGGTCCAAGAGACCCAGTACTTC.